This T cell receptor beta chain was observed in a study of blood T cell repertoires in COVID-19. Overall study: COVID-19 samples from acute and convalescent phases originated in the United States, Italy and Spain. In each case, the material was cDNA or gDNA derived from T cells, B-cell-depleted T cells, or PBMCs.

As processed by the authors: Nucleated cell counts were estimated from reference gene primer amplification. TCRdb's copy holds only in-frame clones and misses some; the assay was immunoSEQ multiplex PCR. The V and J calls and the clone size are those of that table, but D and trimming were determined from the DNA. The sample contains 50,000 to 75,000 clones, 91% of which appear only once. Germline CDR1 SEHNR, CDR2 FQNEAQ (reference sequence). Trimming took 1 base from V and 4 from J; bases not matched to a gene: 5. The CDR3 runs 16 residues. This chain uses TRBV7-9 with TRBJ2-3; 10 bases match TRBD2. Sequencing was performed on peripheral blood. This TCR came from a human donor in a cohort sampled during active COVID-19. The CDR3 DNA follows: TGTGCCAGCAGCTTAGGGAGCGGGGGGGCCCCAGATACGCAGTATTTT. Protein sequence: CASSLGSGGAPDTQYF.